This entry lists 13 T cell receptor beta chains sequenced from one sample in a study of spatial heterogeneity in lung cancer. Time point meaning: sample taken at primary tumor resection. Researchers sequenced whole RNA taken from tumor, nontumor lung or frozen PBMC without sorting. MiXCR was run by TCRdb on the 5' RACE reads, yielding one entry per CDR3 protein. The table lists about 75,000 distinct CDR3 sequences, about an eighth of them singletons. Here the sequenced sample was PBMCs, taken at surgery. These receptors were collected from a male donor with early-stage non-small cell lung cancer.

This clonotype was observed many times. This chain links TRBV12-3 or TRBV12-4 with TRBJ1-3; D not certain. Trimming removed 4 bases from V and 0 bases from J, with 4 bases in between. This CDR3 is 13 amino acids long. The CDR3: CASSSISGNTIYF. CDR3 in DNA: TGTGCCAGCAGTTCAATCTCTGGAAACACCATATATTTT.

This clonotype came up a few times. V is TRBV9 and J is TRBJ1-5; D is uncertain. CDR3 length: 15 residues. CDR1 is SGDLS and CDR2 is YYNGEE in the germline V gene. Trimming pared 4 bases from V and 2 bases from J, leaving 13 bases between. The CDR3 loop is CASSRGGLRNQPQHF. For the CDR3, the DNA is TGTGCCAGCAGCAGAGGAGGGTTACGCAATCAGCCCCAGCATTTT.

This clonotype was detected ten times or more. The chain links TRBV29-1 to TRBJ2-7; TRBD2 aligns across 8 bases. The CDR3 runs 14 residues. Germline V CDR1 and CDR2: SQVTM, ANQGSEA. V trimming: 4 bases; J trimming: 0 bases; junction bases outside the gene matches: 5. This CDR3 is CSVGVAGFSYEQYF. DNA for the CDR3: TGCAGCGTTGGAGTAGCGGGATTCTCCTACGAGCAGTACTTC.

This clonotype has at least ten counts. V is TRBV4-3 and J is TRBJ2-3, with D possibly matching TRBD2 (5 bases). Trimming took off 1 base at V and 0 bases at J, with 8 bases between the two ends. The length of the CDR3 is 15 residues. Germline CDR1 reads LGHNA; CDR2 reads YSLEER. CDR3 residues: CASSQAGSSTDTQYF. For the CDR3, the DNA is TGCGCCAGCAGCCAAGCGGGGTCTAGCACAGATACGCAGTATTTT.

The chain employs TRBV14 and TRBJ2-3, with 9 bases lining up with TRBD2. CDR3 length: 15 amino acids. Germline CDR1 reads SGHDN; CDR2 reads FVKESK. With V trimmed by 4 bases and J by 2 bases, 4 bases remained unmatched. DNA for the CDR3: TGTGCCAGCAGCCTTAGCGGGAGTTTCACAGATACGCAGTATTTT. It codes for CASSLSGSFTDTQYF.

This clonotype was detected ten times or more. The CDR3 loop reads CATSDVQEQFF. DNA of the CDR3: TGTGCCACCAGTGATGTCCAAGAGCAGTTCTTC. The gene calls are TRBV24-1 and TRBJ2-1; D unresolved. The CDR3 totals 11 residues. Germline CDR1 KGHDR, CDR2 SFDVKD. V was clipped by 3 bases and J by 10 bases, with 6 bases between them.

V is TRBV7-9 and J is TRBJ2-5; 8 bases line up with TRBD1. The V segment lost 1 base and the J segment 5 bases; nucleotides outside the gene matches: 9. The CDR3 runs to 16 residues. Per the germline V gene, CDR1 is SEHNR and CDR2 is FQNEAQ (reference sequence). The CDR3 region has the DNA TGTGCCAGCAGCTTAGTTCCAGGGGGCGCATGGGAGACCCAGTACTTC. Translation gives CASSLVPGGAWETQYF.

The rearrangement joins TRBV2 to TRBJ2-5; the D gene is possibly TRBD1 (5 bases). Trimming removed 5 bases from V and 4 bases from J, with 14 bases in between. Germline loops: CDR1 SNHLY, CDR2 FYNNEI. The CDR3 runs to 14 residues. CDR3 protein: CASSLYRKVETQYF. CDR3 sequence (DNA): TGTGCCAGCAGTCTTTACAGGAAGGTAGAGACCCAGTACTTC. Supplemented by reference TRBV2 and TRBJ2-5, the full variable domain reads EPEVTQTPSHQVTQMGQEVILRCVPISNHLYFYWYRQILGQKVEFLVSFYNNEISEKSEIFDDQFSVERPDGSNFTLKIRSTKLEDSAMYFCASSLYRKVETQYFGPGTRLLVL.

This chain uses TRBV5-1 with TRBJ2-6, with 7 bases fitting TRBD1. Germline V gene sequence: CDR1 SGHRS, CDR2 YFSETQ. With V trimmed by 7 bases and J by 4 bases, 11 bases remained unmatched. The CDR3 is made up of 16 amino acids. CDR3 nucleotides: TGCGCCAGCCACGACAGGGAGCTCTCCGGGGCCAACGTCCTGACTTTC. This sequence encodes CASHDRELSGANVLTF.

This clonotype was observed a handful of times. CDR3 nucleotide sequence: TGCAGTGCTAGATTGGACATAAACTACGAGCAGTACTTC. Its protein product is CSARLDINYEQYF. The chain has TRBV20-1 and TRBJ2-7; perhaps TRBD1 as D (5 bases). The germline gives CDR1 DFQATT, CDR2 SNEGSKA (reference sequence). The ends were cut back, 2 bases at V and 3 bases at J, with 11 bases in the middle. The CDR3 has 13 residues.

Many counts were recorded for this clonotype. This sequence joins TRBV6-1 and TRBJ1-4; 8 bases fit TRBD1. CDR1 and CDR2 from the germline V gene are MNHNS and SASEGT. V shed 6 bases, J shed 10 bases, and the junction held 10 bases outside the gene matches. CDR3 length: 14 amino acids. In nucleotides, the CDR3 is TGTGCCAGCAGCTCCGGGACAGGTTTTGGAAAACTGTTTTTT. Its translation: CASSSGTGFGKLFF.

This clonotype was detected a few times. This chain connects TRBV4-3 to TRBJ1-1, with D possibly being TRBD1 (5 bases). In germline, CDR1 is LGHNA, CDR2 YSLEER. With 0 bases removed from V and 0 bases from J, the gap between germline ends came to 14 bases. This CDR3 is 17 amino acids long. The CDR3 region is CASSQDVYGAMNTEAFF. DNA for the CDR3: TGCGCCAGCAGCCAAGATGTCTACGGGGCCATGAACACTGAAGCTTTCTTT.

The chain joins TRBV27 to TRBJ2-3; the D gene is possibly TRBD1 (5 bases). Germline-derived CDR1 and CDR2 are MNHEY and SMNVEV (reference sequence). V lost 5 bases and J 2 bases, leaving 8 bases between the germline ends. The CDR3 runs to 13 residues. The CDR3 sequence: CASSQGHTDTQYF. The CDR3 coding sequence is TGTGCCAGCAGTCAGGGCCACACAGATACGCAGTATTTT.